Presented here are 29 T cell receptor beta chains from one specimen sequenced in a study of human T cells and chemical hapten exposure. Indicated time point: patch test 1, 2 weeks after DPC sensitization. Treatment specified: therapeutic diphenylcyclopropenone sensitization with weekly scalp DPC. TCRdb passed the RACE reads through MiXCR, listing each CDR3 protein once. The table lists 150,000 to 200,000 distinct CDR3 sequences, more than 12% of them singletons. Sequenced material: whole blood, taken in connection with sensitization to the hapten diphenylcyclopropenone (DPC). These receptors came from a woman aged 25 to 45 with alopecia areata. Some clones in this sample may be carry-over from other donors' samples.

This clonotype has only a few counts. V usage is TRBV5-5 and J usage is TRBJ1-2; D is perhaps TRBD1 (5 bases). The V end was cut by 5 bases, the J end by 0 bases, with 17 bases between. The CDR3 spans 16 residues. The germline V gene encodes CDR1 SGHKS and CDR2 YYEKEE (reference sequence). The CDR3 region is CASRDSGPLANYGYTF. The DNA for the CDR3 is TGTGCCAGCAGGGACTCGGGACCGCTAGCTAACTATGGCTACACCTTC.

In this sample, this clonotype turned up a few times. V is TRBV4-3 and J is TRBJ1-5; D is unclear. This CDR3 spans 15 amino acids. CDR1 is LGHNA, CDR2 YSLEER, per germline. Trimming pared 0 bases from V and 3 bases from J, leaving 9 bases between. For the CDR3, the DNA is TGCGCCAGCAGCCAAGATTTGGCTCCCAATCAGCCCCAGCATTTT. Translation gives CASSQDLAPNQPQHF.

The chain links TRBV5-1 to TRBJ2-1; 9 nucleotides align to TRBD2. This CDR3 spans 15 amino acids. Germline CDR1 is SGHRS and CDR2 is YFSETQ. The ends lost 4 bases at V and 9 bases at J; junction bases unmatched: 11. CDR3 region: CASSPGGLAWGEQFF. The CDR3 DNA reads TGCGCCAGCAGCCCCGGGGGACTAGCCTGGGGTGAGCAGTTCTTC.

In this sample, this clonotype turned up a few times. V and J are TRBV18 and TRBJ1-5; D is perhaps TRBD1 (5 bases). CDR1 and CDR2 (germline): KGHSH, LQKENI. CDR3 length: 13 residues. Trimming took 2 bases from V and 6 from J, leaving 8 bases between them. CDR3 loop: CASSPGGTQPQHF. The CDR3 DNA follows: TGTGCCAGCTCACCAGGGGGTACTCAGCCCCAGCATTTT.

The chain employs TRBV15 and TRBJ2-5, with a tentative D call TRBD1 (7 bases). Germline V gene sequence: CDR1 LNHNV, CDR2 YYDKDF (reference sequence). This CDR3 comprises 14 residues. The germline V and J ends were trimmed by 5 bases and 3 bases, with 13 bases remaining between them. CDR3 sequence (DNA): TGTGCCACCAGCGGGCAGGGGGGTAAAGAGACCCAGTACTTC. Translating gives CATSGQGGKETQYF. Variable domain in full (rest from reference TRBV15 and TRBJ2-5): DAMVIQNPRYQVTQFGKPVTLSCSQTLNHNVMYWYQQKSSQAPKLLFHYYDKDFNNEADTPDNFQSRRPNTSFCFLDIRSPGLGDTAMYLCATSGQGGKETQYFGPGTRLLVL.

This clonotype was detected ten times or more. The CDR3, as DNA: TGTGCCAGCAGTCCTCCCCCCGGGACAGCAAACTACAATGAGCAGTTCTTC. Amino acid sequence: CASSPPPGTANYNEQFF. The chain employs TRBV6-6 and TRBJ2-1; 7 bases align to TRBD1. CDR1 and CDR2 (germline): MNHNY, SVGAGI (reference sequence). J was trimmed by 3 bases and V by 5 bases; bases with no gene match: 13. The CDR3 covers 17 residues.

This clonotype occurred many times. The chain couples TRBV5-1 to TRBJ2-7; D might be TRBD1 (6 bases). The CDR3 is 16 residues long. The V gene lost 0 bases and the J gene lost 4 bases, with 17 bases spanning the gap. Germline V CDR1 and CDR2: SGHRS, YFSETQ. CDR3 nucleotide sequence: TGCGCCAGCAGCTTGGGAGGACAGAATATCGCGTACGAGCAGTACTTC. Amino acids: CASSLGGQNIAYEQYF.

This clonotype showed up just a few times. The genes are TRBV5-4 and TRBJ1-1, with TRBD1 identical over 9 bases. V lost 3 bases, J lost 6 bases, and 12 bases stayed unmatched. In germline, CDR1 is SGHNT, CDR2 YYREEE (reference sequence). This CDR3 is built from 16 residues. Here the CDR3 reads CASSYNRGQGGPEAFF. The CDR3 nucleotides are TGTGCCAGCAGCTACAACAGGGGGCAAGGGGGCCCTGAAGCTTTCTTT.

At least ten counts were recorded for this clonotype. V is TRBV5-1 and J is TRBJ2-1; D is tentatively TRBD1 or TRBD2 (5 bases each). Germline values: CDR1 SGHRS, CDR2 YFSETQ. The CDR3 has 14 residues. V was pared by 4 bases and J by 6 bases, with 14 bases between. This chain's CDR3 is CASSPWDGTNEQFF. In DNA form, the CDR3 reads TGCGCCAGCAGCCCCTGGGACGGTACCAATGAGCAGTTCTTC. The full variable domain, with the rest looked up from reference TRBV5-1 and TRBJ2-1, is KAGVTQTPRYLIKTRGQQVTLSCSPISGHRSVSWYQQTPGQGLQFLFEYFSETQRNKGNFPGRFSGRQFSNSRSEMNVSTLELGDSALYLCASSPWDGTNEQFFGPGTRLTVL.

With regard to this clonotype: Relative to the germline gene, one junction end is altered; a read error may explain this. The gene calls are TRBV29-1 and TRBJ2-1; TRBD2 is a possible D gene (5 bases). This CDR3 spans 11 amino acids. CDR1 SQVTM and CDR2 ANQGSEA come from the germline V gene. The CDR3 bases are TGCAGCGTTGATGACGAGTATTCCGGGGTCTTC. Protein: CSVDDEYSGVF.

The gene calls are TRBV7-2 and TRBJ2-3; no definite D call. V lost 5 bases, J lost 4 bases, and 31 bases lay in between. The germline V gene encodes CDR1 SGHTA and CDR2 FQGNSA. The CDR3 sequence is 20 residues long. The CDR3 DNA is TGTGCCAGCAGCGCCCCCAATAGCAGGAGAAGTCGTGTCAGCCCAGATACGCAGTATTTT. It encodes CASSAPNSRRSRVSPDTQYF.

This clonotype has just a few counts. The chain uses TRBV19 and TRBJ2-2, with D possibly matching TRBD2 (6 bases). The CDR3 consists of 15 residues. Germline V gene lookup returns CDR1 LNHDA and CDR2 SQIVND (reference sequence). V lost 2 bases, J lost 2 bases, and 9 bases lay in between. CDR3 coding DNA: TGTGCCAGTAGTATAAGGGGACTTAACACCGGGGAGCTGTTTTTT. Translation: CASSIRGLNTGELFF.

As for this clonotype: At one boundary the junction diverges from the germline segment, which might be a read error. The chain has TRBV7-7 and TRBJ2-5; no clear D. CDR3 length equals 13 residues. Germline CDR1 is SSHAT and CDR2 is FNYEAQ (reference sequence). CDR3 bases: TGTGCTAGCAGCTTAGGTAGAGTGGAGACCCAGTACTTC. As protein: CASSLGRVETQYF.

The CDR3 DNA reads TGTGCCATCAGTAAGGACCTCGAGCAGTACTTC. This encodes CAISKDLEQYF. The chain is built from TRBV10-3 and TRBJ2-7; D gene unclear. Trimming stripped 5 bases from V and 6 bases from J, with 8 bases between. Germline values: CDR1 ENHRY, CDR2 SYGVKD. This CDR3 region has 11 residues.

This chain connects TRBV12-3 or TRBV12-4 to TRBJ1-1; the D gene is possibly TRBD1 (6 bases). The CDR3 runs to 13 residues. V dropped 5 bases and J dropped 4 bases, with 11 bases sitting between them. CDR3 region: CASSTTGSTEAFF. The CDR3 coding sequence is TGTGCCAGCAGTACCACAGGGTCCACTGAAGCTTTCTTT.

Regarding this clonotype: One end of the junction fails to match germline, which may point to a read error. The V call is TRBV7-9, the J call TRBJ1-6, with 8 bases lining up with TRBD1. Germline CDR1 is SEHNR and CDR2 is FQNEAQ (reference sequence). CDR3 length: 14 amino acids. CDR3 sequence: CASSFGQGNSPLHF. The CDR3 coding sequence is TGCGCCAGCAGCTTCGGACAGGGCAATTCACCCCTCCACTTT.

This clonotype was detected many times. The V call is TRBV6-2 or TRBV6-3, the J call TRBJ2-7, with TRBD2 identical over 10 bases. V shed 7 bases, J shed 13 bases, and the junction held 10 bases outside the gene matches. Germline assignment: CDR1 MNHEY and CDR2 SVGEGT. The CDR3 has 12 amino acids. The CDR3 DNA is TGTGCCAGCAATCAAGGAGCGGGAGGGGATTACTTC. It is translated as CASNQGAGGDYF.

This rearrangement joins TRBV7-8 to TRBJ1-3; D gene unclear. Trimming shortened V by 5 bases and J by 2 bases, and 13 bases separated the two germline ends. The CDR3 runs to 15 residues. The germline V gene encodes CDR1 SGHVS and CDR2 FQNEAQ. The CDR3 DNA is TGTGCCAGCAGCCCAGAACCGATCCCTGGAAACACCATATATTTT. It specifies CASSPEPIPGNTIYF.

The chain employs TRBV5-5 and TRBJ2-7, with D perhaps matching TRBD2 (7 bases). Germline V gene lookup returns CDR1 SGHKS and CDR2 YYEKEE (reference sequence). CDR3 length equals 15 residues. V was pared by 5 bases and J by 0 bases, with 15 bases between. DNA of the CDR3: TGTGCCAGCAGTGTGTCGGGGGGCGACTCCTACGAGCAGTACTTC. It is translated as CASSVSGGDSYEQYF.

A single count supports this clonotype. The chain uses TRBV20-1 and TRBJ1-2; weak D call: TRBD1 (6 bases). Germline V gene data show CDR1 as DFQATT and CDR2 as SNEGSKA (reference sequence). Trimming removed 1 base at V and 4 bases at J, with 10 bases between. This CDR3 has 13 amino acids. The CDR3 DNA is TGCAGTGCTAGAGTCGGCAGGGGCTATGGCTACACCTTC. Its protein is CSARVGRGYGYTF.

This clonotype was found a few times. The rearrangement links TRBV7-3 to TRBJ2-3; D remains unclear. The germline V gene has CDR1 SGHTA and CDR2 FQGTGA. The germline V and J ends were trimmed by 5 bases and 0 bases, with 12 bases remaining between them. The CDR3 totals 15 residues. The CDR3 region has the DNA TGTGCCAGCAGCCACGGGCCACCAAGCACAGATACGCAGTATTTT. Translation: CASSHGPPSTDTQYF.

This clonotype occurred many times. This chain joins TRBV6-1 and TRBJ1-1, with a weak D call TRBD1 (6 bases). The CDR3 covers 14 residues. The germline V gene encodes CDR1 MNHNS and CDR2 SASEGT. V shed 1 base and J shed 5 bases, with 11 bases lying between them. As DNA, the CDR3 is TGTGCCAGCAGTGAAGTTTGGGGGCGGACTGAAGCTTTCTTT. Translated, it gives CASSEVWGRTEAFF.

This clonotype was detected only a few times. V is TRBV7-2 and J is TRBJ2-5; either TRBD1 or TRBD2 may fit D (5 bases each). This CDR3 comprises 12 residues. The V gene's germline CDR1 is SGHTA and CDR2 FQGNSA. Trimming left V 5 bases short and J 5 bases short, with 9 bases between. The CDR3 reads CASSRDRETQYF. In DNA, the CDR3 is TGTGCCAGCAGCCGGGACCGGGAGACCCAGTACTTC. Filled out from reference TRBV7-2 and TRBJ2-5, the complete variable domain reads GAGVSQSPSNKVTEKGKDVELRCDPISGHTALYWYRQSLGQGLEFLIYFQGNSAPDKSGLPSDRFSAERTGGSVSTLTIQRTQQEDSAVYLCASSRDRETQYFGPGTRLLVL.

This clonotype was detected many times. V usage is TRBV27 and J usage is TRBJ1-2; no firm D call. V lost 3 bases and J lost 3, with 8 bases in between. Germline-derived CDR1 and CDR2 are MNHEY and SMNVEV (reference sequence). The CDR3 is 13 amino acids. In DNA, the CDR3 is TGTGCCAGCAGTTTCGACGGAGACTATGGCTACACCTTC. It specifies CASSFDGDYGYTF.

The chain links TRBV5-4 to TRBJ1-1; D may be TRBD1 (5 bases). The CDR3 loop spans 14 amino acids. The germline CDR1 and CDR2 sequences are SGHNT and YYREEE (reference sequence). The V and J ends lost 8 bases and 4 bases respectively, with 18 bases between them. This CDR3 reads CARSPFRGGTEAFF. The DNA of the CDR3 is TGTGCCAGGAGCCCCTTCCGGGGGGGCACTGAAGCTTTCTTT. Combining the CDR3 with reference TRBV5-4 and TRBJ1-1 gives the whole variable domain ETGVTQSPTHLIKTRGQQVTLRCSSQSGHNTVSWYQQALGQGPQFIFQYYREEENGRGNFPPRFSGLQFPNYSSELNVNALELDDSALYLCARSPFRGGTEAFFGQGTRLTVV.

This clonotype has more than one count but fewer than ten. V usage is TRBV24-1 and J usage is TRBJ2-6; D unresolved. There are 16 residues in the CDR3. CDR1 is KGHDR and CDR2 is SFDVKD in the germline V gene. Trimming pared 4 bases from V and 0 bases from J, leaving 9 bases between. Here the CDR3 DNA reads TGTGCCACCAGTGACCTGGATATCTCTGGGGCCAACGTCCTGACTTTC. Translation gives CATSDLDISGANVLTF.

The sample holds many counts of this clonotype. The chain uses TRBV14 and TRBJ2-2, with D possibly matching TRBD2 (5 bases). In germline, CDR1 is SGHDN, CDR2 FVKESK. The CDR3 spans 17 residues. Deletions cut 0 bases from V and 1 base from J, with 12 bases between. CDR3 loop: CASSQDRDYLNTGELFF. The CDR3 DNA follows: TGTGCCAGCAGCCAAGACCGCGACTATCTGAACACCGGGGAGCTGTTTTTT.

The rearrangement uses TRBV29-1 and TRBJ2-3; D is unclear. V was cut by 3 bases and J by 6 bases, with 10 bases left in between. This CDR3 is 12 amino acids long. CDR1 and CDR2 from the germline V gene are SQVTM and ANQGSEA. Here the CDR3 DNA reads TGCAGCGTTGAGGCGACGTTGGATACGCAGTATTTT. Amino acid sequence: CSVEATLDTQYF.

This clonotype was counted only a few times. The CDR3 DNA follows: TGTGCCATCCGGGACAGGGAGGAAACTGAAGCTTTCTTT. It codes for CAIRDREETEAFF. The chain is built from TRBV10-3 and TRBJ1-1; 9 nucleotides align to TRBD1. This CDR3 spans 13 amino acids. Germline values: CDR1 ENHRY, CDR2 SYGVKD. V lost 8 bases, J lost 5 bases, and 6 bases stayed unmatched.